Detailed here is one T cell receptor beta chain. The antigen is undetermined. One entry per CDR3 protein results from TCRdb running MiXCR on the RT-PCR reads. The top ten clones hold 8% to 13% of a sample with some 570,000 distinct CDR3 sequences, about 11% of them seen once. CDR3 length equals 15 residues. Germline CDR1 SGHVS, CDR2 FNYEAQ. V lost 5 bases, J lost 3 bases, and 6 bases stayed unmatched. The sample belongs to a study of response to subunit inactivated influenza vaccine. Findings and limits, study-wide: The authors suggested that every seasonal influenza vaccination recruits few new T cells.

This sample was shared with a second study, whose subject was T cells expressing NK-cell markers. That work adds: Synthesis of TCR beta cDNA relied on 5'RACE template switching carrying UMIs. All TCR beta repertoires analysed originated from sorted CD3+CD56+NKG2C+, CD3+CD56+NKG2C- and CD3+CD56-NKG2C+ T cells. The eight sequenced donors comprised seven who were HCMV-seropositive and one who was seronegative. In five or six donors, dominant NKG2C+ clonotypes were roughly 1.0-7.5% of CD8+ T cells.

The clonotype comes from a man aged 45-65 years who received an inactivated influenza vaccine. V usage is TRBV7-6 and J usage is TRBJ2-1; 8 bases are a match to TRBD2. Sample: PBMCs from blood, taken on the day of vaccination. DNA for the CDR3: TGTGCCAGCAGCGAACTAGCGGCGAACTACAATGAGCAGTTCTTC. Translating it yields CASSELAANYNEQFF.